The present T cell receptor beta chain was sequenced within a study of blood T cell repertoires in COVID-19. Between the trimmed V and J ends, which lost 10 bases and 0 bases, there was a span of 21 bases. The germline CDR1 and CDR2 sequences are SNHLY and FYNNEI. The CDR3 totals 16 residues. This table comes from immunoSEQ multiplex PCR, and its TCRdb copy is limited to in-frame clones, with some not included. In the table there are over 100,000 clones, roughly 90% of which are singletons. The chain combines TRBV2 with TRBJ1-1; weak D call: TRBD1 (6 bases). Material: peripheral blood. The receptor was isolated from a woman in her 50s with COVID-19, enrolled during active disease. The DNA for the CDR3 is TGTGCCAACTTGGGGGCAGGGAAATTCATGAACACTGAAGCTTTCTTT. This translates into CANLGAGKFMNTEAFF.